This T cell receptor beta chain derives from a study of T cell repertoires in cytomegalovirus infection. TCRdb re-called the reads through MiXCR, storing one row per CDR3 protein. The sample has hundreds of thousands of distinct CDR3 sequences; over 9% are singletons. Per germline, CDR1 DFQATT and CDR2 SNEGSKA (reference sequence). The CDR3 extends over 13 amino acids. V was clipped by 5 bases and J by 4 bases, with 14 bases between them. This chain links TRBV20-1 with TRBJ1-2, with a possible D match to TRBD1 (6 bases). The sequencing input was PBMCs. This clonotype was obtained from a human donor in good health (CMV status not recorded). Some clones in this sample may be carry-over from other donors' samples. CDR3 loop: CSAVPQGTYGYTF. CDR3 in DNA: TGCAGTGCTGTGCCCCAGGGGACCTATGGCTACACCTTC.